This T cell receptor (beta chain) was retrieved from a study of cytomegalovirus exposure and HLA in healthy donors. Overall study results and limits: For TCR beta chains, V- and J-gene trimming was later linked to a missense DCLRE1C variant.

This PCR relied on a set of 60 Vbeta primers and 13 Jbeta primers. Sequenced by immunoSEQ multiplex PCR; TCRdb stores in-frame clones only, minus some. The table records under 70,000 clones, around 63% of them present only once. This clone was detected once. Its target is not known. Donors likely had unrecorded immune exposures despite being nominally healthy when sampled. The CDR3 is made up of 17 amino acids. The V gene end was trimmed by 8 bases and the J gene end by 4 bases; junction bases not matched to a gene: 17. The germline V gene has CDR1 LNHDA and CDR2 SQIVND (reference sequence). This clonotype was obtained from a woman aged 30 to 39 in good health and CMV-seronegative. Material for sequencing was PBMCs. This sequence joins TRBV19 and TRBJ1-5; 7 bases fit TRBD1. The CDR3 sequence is CASRLAAGQPDNQPQHF. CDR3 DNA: TGTGCCAGTCGTCTCGCGGCGGGACAGCCGGATAATCAGCCCCAGCATTTT.